This TCR beta chain comes out of a study of shared clonotypes between healthy human individuals. Study overall: Per donor, three plates held CD4 naive cells, three held CD4 memory, two held CD8 naive and one held CD8 memory.

CD4+ cell separation produced CD45RA+ naive and CD45RA-negative memory subsets. Clones were sequenced by immunoSEQ multiplex PCR, and TCRdb holds only the in-frame ones, with some missing. This sample has about 980,000 clones; around 80% occur once, and the top ten carry roughly 1.5%. This CDR3 has 18 amino acids. Unmatched junction bases numbered 12, after V lost 4 bases and J lost 1 base. Germline V gene lookup returns CDR1 MGHRA and CDR2 YSYEKL. Sequenced input: memory CD4+ T cells sorted from blood. Subset given: CD45RA-negative fraction. The chain has TRBV4-1 and TRBJ1-4; 7 nucleotides align to TRBD1. This receptor was identified in a man younger than 30 in good health. CDR3 bases: TGCGCCAGCAGCCCCTTGGGGGGACAGAGAGGAACTAATGAAAAACTGTTTTTT. Translating it yields CASSPLGGQRGTNEKLFF.